Each of the 2 T cell receptor beta chains below was sequenced from the same sample in a study of T-cell reconstitution after alpha-beta-depleted transplantation in children. Preparation of the TCRbeta library was carried out with unique molecular identifiers. TCRdb called the PCR reads again in MiXCR, with one record for every CDR3 protein. The table lists some 460,000 distinct CDR3 sequences, around 15% of them singletons. The material was PBMCs, mostly from graft donor cells, obtained 360 days after TCRalphabeta/CD19-depleted stem cell transplant. These receptors were taken from a boy in the first two years of life who had a stem cell transplant for Wiskott-Aldrich syndrome, so the T cells may come from the graft donor.

In its sample, this clonotype was seen many times. V is TRBV18 and J is TRBJ2-5; tentative D call: TRBD1 (6 bases). The CDR3 loop spans 13 amino acids. V lost 3 bases to trimming and J lost 3 bases, with 8 bases between them. Germline V gene lookup returns CDR1 KGHSH and CDR2 LQKENI. The CDR3 reads CASSPRGKETQYF. In DNA, the CDR3 is TGTGCCAGCTCACCTAGGGGGAAAGAGACCCAGTACTTC.

The chain joins TRBV6-4 to TRBJ2-3; the match to TRBD2 covers 8 bases. Germline-derived CDR1 and CDR2 are MRHNA and SNTAGT. The CDR3 runs 17 residues. The CDR3 DNA reads as TGTACCTGCAGTGGAGCCTCCGGGACTAGGGTCACAGATACGCAGTATTTT. Its translation: CTCSGASGTRVTDTQYF.